This T cell receptor beta chain emerged from a study of cytomegalovirus exposure and HLA in healthy donors. Germline lookup yields CDR1 MNHNS and CDR2 SASEGT. V lost 2 bases to trimming and J lost 2 bases; unmatched junction nucleotides: 5. This CDR3 is 16 amino acids long. Worth noting for this clone: Antigen: not known.

TCRdb's table, derived via immunoSEQ multiplex PCR, lists solely in-frame clones and lacks some. This table holds 100,000 to 150,000 clones, roughly nine tenths found once. Study-level points and caveats: Cytomegalovirus-associated status was assigned to about 150 TCR beta chains. In vitro checks showed that a few CMV-associated chains really do target CMV antigens.

The chain uses TRBV6-1 and TRBJ2-3; 9 bases fit TRBD2. The source material was PBMCs. This receptor was identified in a woman younger than 30 in good health and CMV-seronegative. The CDR3 region has the DNA TGTGCCAGCAGTGAAAGGAGACTAGCGGTCACAGATACGCAGTATTTT. It codes for CASSERRLAVTDTQYF.